Below are 22 T cell receptor beta chains sequenced from a single sample in a study of response to subunit inactivated influenza vaccine. TCRdb re-analysed the RT-PCR reads in MiXCR, keeping a single row per CDR3 protein. The data contain about 800,000 distinct CDR3 sequences, less than 25% of them singletons. The specimen comprised PBMCs from blood, sampled roughly 5 days after vaccination. Receptor source: a man in his forties or fifties who received an inactivated influenza vaccine.

This rearrangement joins TRBV7-9 to TRBJ2-1; D perhaps matches TRBD1 (6 bases). Trimming removed 7 bases from V and 5 bases from J, with 15 bases in between. Per germline, CDR1 SEHNR and CDR2 FQNEAQ (reference sequence). The CDR3 has 14 amino acids. The CDR3 is CASIDWDTHNEQFF. CDR3 DNA: TGTGCCAGCATAGACTGGGACACCCACAATGAGCAGTTCTTC. The complete variable domain, with remaining parts taken from reference TRBV7-9 and TRBJ2-1, reads DTGVSQNPRHKITKRGQNVTFRCDPISEHNRLYWYRQTLGQGPEFLTYFQNEAQLEKSRLLSDRFSAERPKGSFSTLEIQRTEQGDSAMYLCASIDWDTHNEQFFGPGTRLTVL.

The rearrangement joins TRBV20-1 to TRBJ1-1, with 7 bases aligning to TRBD1. V was clipped by 5 bases and J by 0 bases; unmatched bases: 3. The V gene's germline CDR1 is DFQATT and CDR2 SNEGSKA (reference sequence). The CDR3 consists of 13 residues. CDR3 sequence: CSAGTVMNTEAFF. In DNA form, the CDR3 reads TGCAGTGCTGGGACAGTAATGAACACTGAAGCTTTCTTT.

This clonotype has more than one count but fewer than ten. CDR3 in amino acids: CATSDGRGTASYNEQFF. DNA of the CDR3: TGTGCCACCAGTGACGGTCGTGGGACAGCCTCCTACAATGAGCAGTTCTTC. J is TRBJ2-1 and V is TRBV24-1; 7 bases agree with TRBD1. This CDR3 has 17 amino acids. Trimming took 4 bases from V and 0 from J; bases not matched to a gene: 8. Germline CDR1 reads KGHDR; CDR2 reads SFDVKD.

This clonotype was seen at least ten times. J is TRBJ1-4 and V is TRBV12-3 or TRBV12-4; possibly TRBD1 for D (5 bases). V lost 5 bases and J 7 bases, leaving 14 bases between the germline ends. The CDR3 runs 14 residues. CDR3 sequence (DNA): TGTGCCAGCAGTCGAGGGGTAATCGGTGAAAAACTGTTTTTT. This encodes CASSRGVIGEKLFF.

The gene calls are TRBV28 and TRBJ1-1; D gene ambiguous. V was pared by 6 bases and J by 4 bases, with 9 bases between. Germline V gene sequence: CDR1 MDHEN, CDR2 SYDVKM. The CDR3 totals 12 residues. As DNA, the CDR3 is TGTGCCAGCAGGGCCATGGTCACTGAAGCTTTCTTT. It encodes CASRAMVTEAFF.

In its sample, this clonotype was seen a few times. The chain has TRBV20-1 and TRBJ2-2, with TRBD1 as a possible D gene (5 bases). Germline V gives CDR1 DFQATT, CDR2 SNEGSKA (reference sequence). The CDR3 extends over 16 amino acids. V lost 2 bases to trimming and J lost 3 bases, with 16 bases between them. CDR3 sequence reads: CSARQVETVYTGELFF. CDR3 in DNA: TGCAGTGCTAGACAAGTTGAGACAGTTTACACCGGGGAGCTGTTTTTT.

CDR3 coding DNA: TGTGCCAGCGGCCCGGGAGGCGCCGCTGAAGCTTTCTTT. This gives the protein CASGPGGAAEAFF. The chain employs TRBV28 and TRBJ1-1; D remains ambiguous. V was pared by 8 bases and J by 6 bases, with 16 bases between. The CDR3 sequence is 13 residues long. Germline V gene data show CDR1 as MDHEN and CDR2 as SYDVKM.

This clonotype has a count of ten or more. The J gene is TRBJ2-3, the V gene TRBV6-6; TRBD2 matches at 13 bases. Trimming at V came to 7 bases and at J to 4 bases, leaving 2 bases not matched to a gene. The germline V gene encodes CDR1 MNHNY and CDR2 SVGAGI (reference sequence). CDR3 length: 14 amino acids. CDR3 bases: TGTGCCAGCAAGGGACTAGCGGGGCCAGATACGCAGTATTTT. This sequence encodes CASKGLAGPDTQYF.

V gene TRBV20-1 combines with J gene TRBJ2-7; 11 bases are shared with TRBD2. This CDR3 is 15 amino acids long. In germline, CDR1 is DFQATT, CDR2 SNEGSKA (reference sequence). V trimming: 0 bases; J trimming: 3 bases; junction bases outside the gene matches: 4. CDR3 residues: CSARDLAGGVYEQYF. For the CDR3, the DNA is TGCAGTGCTAGAGACCTAGCGGGAGGTGTCTACGAGCAGTACTTC.

This clonotype has at least ten counts. Written as DNA, the CDR3 is TGCAGTGCTAGCCCCGGACGGGGGCCTGGAAACACCATATATTTT. Protein: CSASPGRGPGNTIYF. The V call is TRBV20-1, the J call TRBJ1-3; perhaps TRBD1 as D (6 bases). The germline CDR1 and CDR2 sequences are DFQATT and SNEGSKA (reference sequence). The V and J ends lost 3 bases and 2 bases respectively, with 14 bases between them. The length of the CDR3 is 15 residues.

There are a few counts of this clonotype. J is TRBJ1-2 and V is TRBV12-3 or TRBV12-4; 7 nucleotides line up with TRBD1. V was clipped by 3 bases and J by 7 bases; unmatched bases: 5. The CDR3 is 13 amino acids. The CDR3 loop reads CASSFSGGVGYTF. The CDR3 DNA reads as TGTGCCAGCAGTTTCTCAGGGGGAGTTGGCTACACCTTC.

Here the CDR3 reads CASSQDPLGEETQYF. In DNA form, the CDR3 reads TGTGCCAGCAGCCAAGATCCATTGGGGGAAGAGACCCAGTACTTC. The chain links TRBV4-2 to TRBJ2-5, with D tentatively TRBD1 or TRBD2 (5 bases each). Germline lookup yields CDR1 LGHNA and CDR2 YNFKEQ. CDR3 length equals 15 residues. The V and J ends lost 0 bases and 3 bases respectively, with 11 bases between them.

This sequence joins TRBV29-1 and TRBJ1-2; D remains unclear. The CDR3 is 12 residues long. Germline V lookup: CDR1 SQVTM, CDR2 ANQGSEA. Deletions cut 6 bases from V and 3 bases from J, with 11 bases between. The chain's CDR3 is CSVDPGDYGYTF. The CDR3 region has the DNA TGCAGCGTAGACCCGGGAGACTATGGCTACACCTTC.

The V gene is TRBV6-2 or TRBV6-3, the J gene TRBJ1-5; D not resolved. The V and J ends lost 3 bases and 6 bases respectively, with 9 bases between them. Germline V gene data show CDR1 as MNHEY and CDR2 as SVGEGT. The CDR3 has 13 residues. The CDR3 sequence: CASSYNGFQPQHF. CDR3 nucleotide sequence: TGTGCCAGCAGTTATAATGGTTTTCAGCCCCAGCATTTT.

This clonotype was detected only a few times. The chain recombines TRBV5-1 with TRBJ1-1; 7 nucleotides agree with TRBD1. V dropped 2 bases and J dropped 11; count of bases not matched to a gene: 6. Germline V gene sequence: CDR1 SGHRS, CDR2 YFSETQ. This CDR3 has 12 residues. CDR3: CASSFSGQIAFF. In DNA form, the CDR3 reads TGCGCCAGCAGCTTTTCGGGACAGATCGCTTTCTTT.

The chain carries TRBV29-1 and TRBJ2-3, with no clear D. V dropped 4 bases and J dropped 0 bases, with 8 bases sitting between them. Per the germline V gene, CDR1 is SQVTM and CDR2 is ANQGSEA. CDR3 length equals 13 residues. CDR3 amino acids: CSVVLTSTDTQYF. DNA for the CDR3: TGCAGCGTTGTTCTTACTAGCACAGATACGCAGTATTTT.

This chain uses TRBV20-1 with TRBJ1-5, with 8 bases fitting TRBD1. Trimming at V came to 1 base and at J to 3 bases, leaving 8 bases not matched to a gene. The germline gives CDR1 DFQATT, CDR2 SNEGSKA (reference sequence). The CDR3 consists of 16 residues. As DNA, the CDR3 is TGCAGTGCTAGAGCCTCATGGACAGGGAACAATCAGCCCCAGCATTTT. It yields the protein CSARASWTGNNQPQHF.

This clonotype occurred many times. This sequence joins TRBV5-1 and TRBJ1-1; D is unclear. Germline CDR1 is SGHRS and CDR2 is YFSETQ. The V gene lost 2 bases and the J gene lost 0 bases, with 5 bases spanning the gap. This CDR3 is built from 13 residues. DNA of the CDR3: TGCGCCAGCAGCTTCCATGTGAACACTGAAGCTTTCTTT. It specifies CASSFHVNTEAFF.

The chain employs TRBV12-3 or TRBV12-4 and TRBJ1-2; tentatively, D is TRBD1 (5 bases). With 5 bases removed from V and 6 bases from J, the gap between germline ends came to 13 bases. The CDR3 has 13 residues. The CDR3 nucleotides are TGTGCCAGCAGTCCGGGGGTTCCCGATGGCTACACCTTC. As protein: CASSPGVPDGYTF.

The chain joins TRBV29-1 to TRBJ2-1, with 8 bases lining up with TRBD1. J was trimmed by 2 bases and V by 7 bases; bases with no gene match: 7. The CDR3 has 14 residues. The germline gives CDR1 SQVTM, CDR2 ANQGSEA. CDR3 region: CSAETGAAYNEQFF. In nucleotides, the CDR3 is TGCAGCGCAGAGACAGGGGCGGCCTACAATGAGCAGTTCTTC.

This sequence joins TRBV14 and TRBJ2-7; a weak D match, TRBD2 (5 bases). The CDR3 sequence is 14 residues long. Germline CDR1 and CDR2: SGHDN and FVKESK. Trimming took off 3 bases at V and 2 bases at J, with 11 bases between the two ends. CDR3 loop: CASSQTTNAYEQYF. CDR3 DNA: TGTGCCAGCAGCCAGACTACGAACGCCTACGAGCAGTACTTC.

This clonotype was counted between two and nine times. This chain connects TRBV29-1 to TRBJ2-7; possible D gene TRBD2, 6 bases. Germline V gene data show CDR1 as SQVTM and CDR2 as ANQGSEA. The CDR3 has 15 residues. Trimming shortened V by 0 bases and J by 2 bases, and 14 bases separated the two germline ends. CDR3: CSVEDMGTGAYEQYF. The CDR3 DNA is TGCAGCGTTGAAGACATGGGGACGGGGGCCTACGAGCAGTACTTC.